These 9 T cell receptor beta chains originate from one sample sequenced in a study of PD-L1 blockade in urothelial cancer. TCRdb's table, derived via immunoSEQ multiplex PCR, lists solely in-frame clones and lacks some. The sample records around 68,000 clones, approximately 75% being singletons. Time point described: pretreatment peripheral blood. The source material was PBMCs, sampled around atezolizumab (anti-PD-L1) treatment. Receptors were obtained from a man between 70 and 80 years old with urothelial cancer.

V and J are TRBV7-3 and TRBJ2-5; a weak D match, TRBD1 (5 bases). V was trimmed by 2 bases and J by 5 bases, leaving 9 bases between them. Germline CDR1 is SGHTA and CDR2 is FQGTGA. The CDR3 runs 13 residues. CDR3 amino acids: CASSLQGWETQYF. CDR3 nucleotides: TGTGCCAGCAGCTTACAGGGCTGGGAGACCCAGTACTTC.

The chain recombines TRBV6-5 with TRBJ2-5; D remains unclear. Per germline, CDR1 MNHEY and CDR2 SVGAGI. V was pared by 4 bases and J by 5 bases, with 5 bases between. The CDR3 has 11 residues. CDR3 nucleotide sequence: TGTGCCAGCAGTTTCGGGGAGACCCAGTACTTC. It is translated as CASSFGETQYF.

The V and J genes are TRBV5-1 and TRBJ1-2; no definite D call. The CDR3 is 17 amino acids. The germline CDR1 and CDR2 sequences are SGHRS and YFSETQ. Trimming shortened V by 6 bases and J by 4 bases, and 25 bases separated the two germline ends. The CDR3, as DNA: TGCGCCAGCAAGACCCAGGATCCGGAGGGCATGGGCTATGGCTACACCTTC. Translated, it gives CASKTQDPEGMGYGYTF.

The chain employs TRBV7-2 and TRBJ1-1; D is ambiguous. The V end lost 5 bases, the J end lost 0 bases, and 10 bases lay between the germline ends. Germline CDR1 is SGHTA and CDR2 is FQGNSA. The CDR3 loop spans 14 amino acids. The CDR3 sequence is CASSPYDLNTEAFF. DNA of the CDR3: TGTGCCAGCAGCCCATATGACTTGAACACTGAAGCTTTCTTT. The full variable domain, with the rest looked up from reference TRBV7-2 and TRBJ1-1, is GAGVSQSPSNKVTEKGKDVELRCDPISGHTALYWYRQSLGQGLEFLIYFQGNSAPDKSGLPSDRFSAERTGGSVSTLTIQRTQQEDSAVYLCASSPYDLNTEAFFGQGTRLTVV.

This clone was counted a single time. The J gene is TRBJ1-4, the V gene TRBV27, with 7 nucleotides matching TRBD1. With V trimmed by 5 bases and J by 7 bases, 7 bases remained unmatched. Germline V gene sequence: CDR1 MNHEY, CDR2 SMNVEV (reference sequence). There are 14 residues in the CDR3. Here the CDR3 reads CASSADRAVEKLFF. CDR3 DNA sequence: TGTGCCAGCAGTGCTGACAGGGCAGTTGAAAAACTGTTTTTT.

The CDR3 loop reads CASSFDSQIAGWGEQFF. The CDR3 bases are TGTGCCAGCAGCTTTGACTCTCAGATAGCGGGATGGGGTGAGCAGTTCTTC. The chain is built from TRBV11-3 and TRBJ2-1; 8 nucleotides agree with TRBD2. The CDR3 is 17 amino acids. Unmatched junction bases numbered 16, after V lost 3 bases and J lost 9 bases. Germline V gene data show CDR1 as SGHNT and CDR2 as YENEEA.

This clone was counted between two and nine times. The gene calls are TRBV13 and TRBJ2-1; TRBD2 matches 14 bases. V shed 2 bases and J 5 bases; nucleotides not matched to a gene: 8. CDR3 length: 18 amino acids. Looked up from germline, CDR1 is PRHDT and CDR2 is FYEKMQ (reference sequence). CDR3 loop: CASSLTRTSGRNHNEQFF. The CDR3 DNA follows: TGTGCCAGCAGCTTAACCCGGACTAGCGGGAGGAATCACAATGAGCAGTTCTTC.

This clone was detected only once. The chain uses TRBV2 and TRBJ2-3, with a tentative D call TRBD1 (5 bases). The germline gives CDR1 SNHLY, CDR2 FYNNEI. The V and J ends lost 1 base and 7 bases respectively, with 12 bases between them. The CDR3 has 14 residues. The DNA for the CDR3 is TGTGCCAGCAGTGAAGAGGGGTCGGAATATACGCAGTATTTT. Its protein is CASSEEGSEYTQYF.

This sequence joins TRBV29-1 and TRBJ2-2, with a tentative D call TRBD1 (7 bases). The germline V and J ends were trimmed by 7 bases and 7 bases, with 16 bases remaining between them. This CDR3 is built from 13 residues. CDR1 SQVTM and CDR2 ANQGSEA come from the germline V gene. The CDR3 DNA is TGCAGCGCCGAACAGGGGCGGGGCGGGGAGCTGTTTTTT. As protein: CSAEQGRGGELFF.